The 3 T cell receptor beta chains given below trace back to one sample, sequenced in a study of cytomegalovirus exposure and HLA in healthy donors. The PCR made use of 60 Vbeta and 13 Jbeta primers. Generated by immunoSEQ multiplex PCR, the TCRdb table keeps only in-frame clones and is missing some. The table has about 160,000 clones, approximately 80% seen once. The specimen was PBMCs. These receptors were collected from a woman aged 18-29 years in good health and CMV-seronegative.

The V gene is TRBV4-1, the J gene TRBJ2-4; TRBD2 is a possible D gene (7 bases). The CDR3 sequence is 15 residues long. Trimming took off 5 bases at V and 6 bases at J, with 17 bases between the two ends. Germline V gives CDR1 MGHRA, CDR2 YSYEKL. The chain's CDR3 is CASSSKGGGLNIQYF. CDR3 DNA sequence: TGCGCCAGCAGCTCTAAGGGAGGGGGATTAAACATTCAGTACTTC.

This chain joins TRBV19 and TRBJ2-1; D unclear. Trimming shortened V by 6 bases and J by 6 bases, and 12 bases separated the two germline ends. The germline gives CDR1 LNHDA, CDR2 SQIVND (reference sequence). The CDR3 spans 13 residues. As DNA, the CDR3 is TGTGCCAGTAGACCACGGGTTGCCAATGAGCAGTTCTTC. Its protein product is CASRPRVANEQFF.

The gene calls are TRBV15 and TRBJ1-2; D ambiguous. The CDR3 is 14 amino acids. Trimming stripped 1 base from V and 4 bases from J, with 10 bases between. CDR1 is LNHNV and CDR2 is YYDKDF in the germline V gene (reference sequence). CDR3 residues: CATSRGSQTYGYTF. The CDR3 nucleotides are TGTGCCACCAGCAGAGGGAGTCAGACCTATGGCTACACCTTC. The entire variable domain, with the rest obtained from reference TRBV15 and TRBJ1-2, is as follows: DAMVIQNPRYQVTQFGKPVTLSCSQTLNHNVMYWYQQKSSQAPKLLFHYYDKDFNNEADTPDNFQSRRPNTSFCFLDIRSPGLGDTAMYLCATSRGSQTYGYTFGSGTRLTVV.